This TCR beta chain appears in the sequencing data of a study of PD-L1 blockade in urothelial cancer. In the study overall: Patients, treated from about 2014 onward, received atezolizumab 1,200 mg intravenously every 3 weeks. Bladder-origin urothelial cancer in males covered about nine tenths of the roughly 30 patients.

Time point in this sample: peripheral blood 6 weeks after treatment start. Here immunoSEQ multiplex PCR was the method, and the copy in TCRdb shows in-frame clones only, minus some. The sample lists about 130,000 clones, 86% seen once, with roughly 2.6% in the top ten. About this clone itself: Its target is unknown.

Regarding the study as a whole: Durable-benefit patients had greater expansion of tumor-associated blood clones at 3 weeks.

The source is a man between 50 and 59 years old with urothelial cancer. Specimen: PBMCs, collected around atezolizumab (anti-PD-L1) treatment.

CDR3 DNA: TGTGCCAGCAGCGTTACAGGGTTTGGCGGGGAGCTGTTTTTT. Protein sequence: CASSVTGFGGELFF. The chain has TRBV11-3 and TRBJ2-2, with a tentative D call TRBD1 (6 bases). CDR1 is SGHNT and CDR2 is YENEEA in the germline V gene. Trimming took off 5 bases at V and 7 bases at J, with 14 bases between the two ends. The CDR3 is 14 amino acids.